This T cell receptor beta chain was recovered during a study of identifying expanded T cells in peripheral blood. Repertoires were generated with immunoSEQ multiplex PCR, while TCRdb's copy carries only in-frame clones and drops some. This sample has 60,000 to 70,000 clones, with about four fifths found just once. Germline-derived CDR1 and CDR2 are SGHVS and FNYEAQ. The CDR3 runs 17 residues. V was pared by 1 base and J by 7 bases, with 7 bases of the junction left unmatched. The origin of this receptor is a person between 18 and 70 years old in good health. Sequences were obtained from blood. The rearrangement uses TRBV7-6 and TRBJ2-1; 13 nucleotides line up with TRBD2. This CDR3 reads CASSLGTSGRAPNEQFF. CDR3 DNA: TGTGCCAGCAGCTTAGGGACTAGCGGGAGAGCACCGAATGAGCAGTTCTTC.